Sequencing of this TCR beta chain was carried out in a study of OX40 agonist ivuxolimab in advanced cancers. From germline, CDR1 is SGHRS and CDR2 YFSETQ. CDR3 size: 17 residues. After removal of 0 bases from V and 2 bases from J, the junction contained 10 bases not matched to a gene. Here immunoSEQ multiplex PCR was the method, and the copy in TCRdb shows in-frame clones only, minus some. Counted here are roughly 39,000 clones, approximately 90% occurring once; the ten biggest clones make up 6%. Study observations and caveats: At 0.1 to 3.0 mg/kg and by week 6, CD4+ and CD8+ T cells in the blood had expanded clonally. No antigen was identified for the clonally expanded peripheral T cells.

A word on this clone: What it recognizes is unknown.

This sequence was found in an adult with an advanced solid tumor such as melanoma, head and neck, liver or kidney cancer. The sequencing here drew on CD4+ or CD8+ T cells sorted from blood, taken in a trial of the OX40 agonist ivuxolimab. The chain links TRBV5-1 to TRBJ2-5; 7 bases are a match to TRBD2. CDR3 nucleotides: TGCGCCAGCAGCTTGGACCTACTAGCGAACCAACAAGAGACCCAGTACTTC. This translates into CASSLDLLANQQETQYF.